This TCR beta chain came from a study of regulatory T cells in long-lasting Graves disease. Study-wide findings and caveats: Persistent patients shared more public clonotypes (about 2,700) than newly diagnosed patients (approximately 1,000). Limited samples may have lowered accuracy. Repertoires from persistent disease leaned toward TRBV28, TRBJ1-2 and TRBJ2-5.

As for this clonotype: Its antigen is undetermined.

CDR3 regions were amplified by Arm-PCR using iRepertoire HTBI primers to build TCR beta libraries. MiXCR was run by TCRdb on the multiplex PCR reads, yielding one entry per CDR3 protein. This sample has about 540,000 distinct CDR3 sequences, with approximately 15% found just once. The time point here: newly diagnosed GD, antithyroid drugs for less than 3 months. PBMC RNA was the source of the TCR library. The V gene lost 2 bases and the J gene lost 4 bases, with 5 bases spanning the gap. The germline V gene has CDR1 LNHDA and CDR2 SQIVND (reference sequence). CDR3 length: 12 amino acids. The sample was also linked to a second study, of T cells in Graves' hyperthyroidism and ophthalmopathy.

This material consisted of peripheral blood mononuclear cells (PBMCs), taken at new diagnosis, from a patient treated with antithyroid drugs. This TCR was sampled from a man aged 30-40 years with Graves disease. The V call is TRBV19, the J call TRBJ1-2; D gene unclear. The CDR3 loop is CASSIMSYGYTF. The CDR3 bases are TGTGCCAGTAGTATAATGAGCTATGGCTACACCTTC.